The source of this T cell receptor beta chain is a study of blood T cell repertoires in COVID-19. Study information: Collection of acute and convalescent COVID-19 samples took place in the United States, Italy and Spain. T cells, B-cell-depleted T cells, or PBMCs provided the cDNA or gDNA that served as material.

The CDR3 runs to 13 residues. V lost 5 bases and J 3 bases, leaving 9 bases between the germline ends. Germline CDR1 LGHDT, CDR2 YNNKEL (reference sequence). In the authors' workflow: For nucleated cells, counts were estimated from reference gene primer amplification. The method was immunoSEQ multiplex PCR; TCRdb's version includes in-frame clones alone and lacks a portion of them. The DNA gave D and trimming, while V, J and clone size come from that table. The table has 180,000 or so clones, approximately 86% seen once. The sequence came from a man aged 55 to 70 with acute or convalescent COVID-19. Sequences were obtained from peripheral blood. V is TRBV3-1 (or the pseudogene TRBV3-2) and J is TRBJ2-3, with D tentatively TRBD2 (6 bases). In DNA, the CDR3 is TGTGCCAGCAGCGCTCGGGGGACAGATACGCAGTATTTT. This sequence encodes CASSARGTDTQYF.